This T cell receptor beta chain stems from a study of blood T cell repertoires in COVID-19. Study-level background: COVID-19 samples, acute and convalescent, were from the United States, Italy and Spain. The analysed material was cDNA or gDNA that came from T cells, B-cell-depleted T cells, or PBMCs.

V trimming: 6 bases; J trimming: 3 bases; junction bases outside the gene matches: 4. Germline V gene lookup returns CDR1 MNHEY and CDR2 SMNVEV (reference sequence). The CDR3 totals 13 residues. This clone was seen a handful of times. In the original processing: Reference gene primer amplification yielded estimated nucleated cell counts. The assay was immunoSEQ multiplex PCR, and TCRdb's table has in-frame clones only and misses some. V, J and clone size are those of that table, while D and trimming were read from the DNA. The sample holds approximately 97,000 clones, around 84% seen once. The chain joins TRBV27 to TRBJ1-2; 7 nucleotides line up with TRBD1. The clonotype comes from a man in his fifties or sixties with active or convalescent COVID-19. Specimen: peripheral blood. The CDR3 loop is CASSPGTDYGYTF. DNA of the CDR3: TGTGCCAGCAGCCCTGGGACAGACTATGGCTACACCTTC.